The 7 T cell receptor beta chains listed next were all sequenced from one sample in a study of T-cell memory formation after mild COVID-19. TCRdb reprocessed the 5' RACE reads via MiXCR and lists one record per CDR3 protein. The table has 300,000 to 400,000 distinct CDR3 sequences, 25% to 30% seen once. Sample: PBMCs or a T cell subset sorted from them (not recorded which). Receptors were obtained from an adult woman who had mild COVID-19 (a few samples of this study predate the infection). Cell type and time point are not known.

This clonotype showed up just once. The chain combines TRBV5-5 with TRBJ1-3; unclear D gene. Between the trimmed V and J ends, which lost 4 bases and 0 bases, there was a span of 8 bases. The V gene's germline CDR1 is SGHKS and CDR2 YYEKEE (reference sequence). CDR3 length equals 14 residues. For the CDR3, the DNA is TGTGCCAGCAGCGCCGGGATCTCTGGAAACACCATATATTTT. Translating it yields CASSAGISGNTIYF.

This clonotype has only a few counts. The genes are TRBV6-2 or TRBV6-3 and TRBJ2-3; 7 nucleotides agree with TRBD2. The CDR3 totals 15 residues. CDR1 is MNHEY, CDR2 SVGEGT, per germline. Losses at the gene ends were 5 bases for V and 6 bases for J; bases not matched to a gene: 11. Here the CDR3 reads CASSPIAGAADTQYF. The DNA for the CDR3 is TGTGCCAGCAGTCCTATAGCGGGCGCGGCTGATACGCAGTATTTT.

The table lists this clonotype with a few counts. The chain uses TRBV9 and TRBJ2-3, with D unresolved. V lost 0 bases and J lost 6, with 11 bases in between. Germline CDR1 reads SGDLS; CDR2 reads YYNGEE. The CDR3 spans 14 residues. The CDR3 sequence is CASSVEHLPDTQYF. The CDR3 DNA follows: TGTGCCAGCAGCGTAGAGCACTTACCGGATACGCAGTATTTT.

This clonotype has more than one count but fewer than ten. This chain joins TRBV20-1 and TRBJ1-6; D is perhaps TRBD1 (6 bases). Germline CDR1 DFQATT, CDR2 SNEGSKA (reference sequence). V was shortened by 0 bases and J by 6 bases, with 12 bases between the two germline ends. CDR3 length equals 15 residues. The CDR3 is CSARERDTVNSPLHF. CDR3 nucleotide sequence: TGCAGTGCTAGAGAAAGGGACACAGTTAATTCACCCCTCCACTTT.

J is TRBJ1-5 and V is TRBV30; D gene ambiguous. The CDR3 sequence is 13 residues long. CDR1 is GTSNPN, CDR2 SVGIG, per germline (reference sequence). Trimming stripped 5 bases from V and 3 bases from J, with 11 bases between. CDR3 region: CAWAKGSNQPQHF. CDR3 sequence (DNA): TGTGCCTGGGCCAAAGGGTCCAATCAGCCCCAGCATTTT.

This clonotype showed up just a few times. The V and J genes are TRBV7-2 and TRBJ1-1, with D unresolved. CDR3 length: 16 residues. Germline V gene data show CDR1 as SGHTA and CDR2 as FQGNSA. Trimming left V 1 base short and J 3 bases short, with 15 bases between. CDR3 residues: CASSLVGSQRYTEAFF. DNA for the CDR3: TGTGCCAGCAGCTTAGTGGGGAGTCAGCGGTACACTGAAGCTTTCTTT.

J is TRBJ2-7 and V is TRBV10-3; 7 nucleotides match TRBD1. The germline V gene has CDR1 ENHRY and CDR2 SYGVKD. The length of the CDR3 is 14 residues. J gave up 2 bases and V 4 bases, and 5 bases lay outside the gene matches. CDR3 in DNA: TGTGCCATCAGTGTAAGGGACAGTGCCTACGAGCAGTACTTC. It codes for CAISVRDSAYEQYF.